There are a few counts of the clone carrying this T cell receptor beta chain. This record belongs to a study of blood T cell repertoires in COVID-19. Study at large: Samples of COVID-19 (acute and convalescent) were obtained from the United States, Italy and Spain. T cells, B-cell-depleted T cells, or PBMCs provided the cDNA or gDNA that served as material.

Assay: immunoSEQ multiplex PCR; the TCRdb copy retains only in-frame clones and omits some. The sample holds 100,000 to 150,000 clones, 86% seen once. This TCR was sampled from a human donor in a cohort sampled during active COVID-19. The material sequenced was peripheral blood.

CDR3 residues: CASSLLGQGPGYTF. The CDR3 DNA reads TGTGCCAGCAGCTTATTGGGACAGGGTCCGGGCTACACCTTC. The chain is built from TRBV7-9 and TRBJ1-2; 9 nucleotides align to TRBD1. Germline CDR1 SEHNR, CDR2 FQNEAQ (reference sequence). The J segment lost 8 bases and the V segment lost 2 bases, leaving 6 bases of the junction unmatched. CDR3 length: 14 amino acids.